A single sample gave rise to the 20 T cell receptor beta chains below, sequenced in a study of cytomegalovirus exposure and HLA in healthy donors. The PCR used 60 Vbeta and 13 Jbeta primers. Method: immunoSEQ multiplex PCR; TCRdb's copy keeps in-frame clones and lacks some. Of approximately 150,000 clones in the sample, around 82% are singletons; the top ten hold 0.95% to 1.3%. The sequenced sample was PBMCs. These TCRs come from a man aged 25-40 years in good health and CMV-seronegative.

The rearrangement uses TRBV7-6 and TRBJ2-5, with a possible D match to TRBD2 (6 bases). From germline, CDR1 is SGHVS and CDR2 FNYEAQ. The V end lost 5 bases, the J end lost 2 bases, and 15 bases lay between the germline ends. This CDR3 contains 15 residues. CDR3 in DNA: TGTGCCAGCAGCGCCCGGCGGGGATTGCAAGAGACCCAGTACTTC. Amino acids: CASSARRGLQETQYF.

CDR3 coding DNA: TGTGCCAGCAGTGAACGTAGCTCCTATAATTCACCCCTCCACTTT. Protein: CASSERSSYNSPLHF. The rearrangement joins TRBV2 to TRBJ1-6, with D unresolved. The length of the CDR3 is 15 residues. V was cut by 2 bases and J by 0 bases, with 5 bases left in between. Germline lookup yields CDR1 SNHLY and CDR2 FYNNEI.

The chain has TRBV2 and TRBJ1-2; tentatively, D is TRBD1 (5 bases). The CDR3 covers 12 residues. V shed 7 bases and J shed 8 bases, with 14 bases lying between them. Germline CDR1 reads SNHLY; CDR2 reads FYNNEI. CDR3: CASNRERDGYTF. The CDR3 DNA reads TGTGCCAGCAATCGGGAGCGGGACGGCTACACCTTC.

The V and J genes are TRBV2 and TRBJ1-1; the match to TRBD1 covers 10 bases. The J segment lost 4 bases and the V segment lost 6 bases, leaving 8 bases of the junction unmatched. Germline V CDR1 and CDR2: SNHLY, FYNNEI. The CDR3 consists of 15 residues. The CDR3 sequence is CASRRGGTGVTEAFF. The DNA for the CDR3 is TGTGCCAGCAGGCGCGGAGGGACAGGGGTCACTGAAGCTTTCTTT.

V gene TRBV29-1 combines with J gene TRBJ2-1; TRBD2 agrees at 11 bases. J lost 7 bases, V lost 5 bases, and 10 bases had no gene match. The CDR3 is 15 amino acids. Germline V gene data show CDR1 as SQVTM and CDR2 as ANQGSEA. The CDR3 nucleotides read TGCAGCGTTACACCCGGACTAGCGGGTTGGAATGAGCAGTTCTTC. Residues: CSVTPGLAGWNEQFF.

The rearrangement joins TRBV5-4 to TRBJ2-1; 14 nucleotides line up with TRBD2. This CDR3 contains 18 residues. Germline CDR1 and CDR2: SGHNT and YYREEE (reference sequence). V was clipped by 5 bases and J by 3 bases; unmatched bases: 10. The CDR3 region is CASSHAGLAGDLYNEQFF. CDR3 DNA: TGTGCCAGCAGTCATGCGGGACTAGCGGGAGATCTCTACAATGAGCAGTTCTTC.

Only a few counts were recorded for this clone. This chain uses TRBV5-5 with TRBJ1-1; 8 positions agree with TRBD1. CDR1 is SGHKS and CDR2 is YYEKEE in the germline V gene (reference sequence). The CDR3 sequence is 15 residues long. V trimming: 4 bases; J trimming: 3 bases; junction bases outside the gene matches: 8. CDR3 sequence: CASSLETGDHTEAFF. The DNA for the CDR3 is TGTGCCAGCAGCCTCGAGACAGGGGACCACACTGAAGCTTTCTTT.

The J gene is TRBJ2-1, the V gene TRBV7-9; D may be TRBD1 (6 bases). In germline, CDR1 is SEHNR, CDR2 FQNEAQ (reference sequence). This CDR3 spans 12 amino acids. Trimming removed 5 bases at V and 10 bases at J, with 12 bases between. The CDR3 DNA is TGTGCCAGCAGCCCCTGGACAGAGGAGCAGTTCTTC. Amino acids: CASSPWTEEQFF.

The J gene is TRBJ2-1, the V gene TRBV9; TRBD2 agrees at 11 bases. Germline V gives CDR1 SGDLS, CDR2 YYNGEE. After removal of 3 bases from V and 4 bases from J, the junction contained 3 bases not matched to a gene. The CDR3 covers 15 residues. The CDR3 reads CASSGGLAEYNEQFF. As DNA, the CDR3 is TGTGCCAGCAGCGGGGGACTAGCGGAATACAATGAGCAGTTCTTC.

The chain links TRBV29-1 to TRBJ2-7, with D possibly TRBD1 on 5 matching bases. This CDR3 has 14 residues. Trimming removed 5 bases from V and 2 bases from J, with 16 bases in between. Germline lookup yields CDR1 SQVTM and CDR2 ANQGSEA. The CDR3 DNA sequence: TGCAGCGTTCTAATTCAGGGCAGCGCCTACGAGCAGTACTTC. Residues: CSVLIQGSAYEQYF.

CDR3 protein: CANIQGVNEQFF. The CDR3 DNA reads TGTGCCAACATACAGGGGGTGAATGAGCAGTTCTTC. The V call is TRBV2, the J call TRBJ2-1, with 8 bases that match TRBD1. This CDR3 region has 12 residues. Trimming took 10 bases from V and 7 from J; bases not matched to a gene: 6. CDR1 is SNHLY and CDR2 is FYNNEI in the germline V gene.

V usage is TRBV28 and J usage is TRBJ2-7, with 8 bases that match TRBD2. V lost 6 bases, J lost 0 bases, and 7 bases stayed unmatched. The germline V gene has CDR1 MDHEN and CDR2 SYDVKM. The CDR3 sequence is 15 residues long. CDR3 amino acids: CASRISGGSSYEQYF. The CDR3 DNA reads as TGTGCCAGCAGAATCAGCGGGGGTAGCTCCTACGAGCAGTACTTC.

This clone was counted a few times. This chain joins TRBV19 and TRBJ1-1, with no clear D. The CDR3 loop spans 14 amino acids. Germline V lookup: CDR1 LNHDA, CDR2 SQIVND (reference sequence). V was pared by 2 bases and J by 1 base, with 8 bases between. This CDR3 is CASSIIPENTEAFF. CDR3 DNA sequence: TGTGCCAGTAGTATAATCCCAGAGAACACTGAAGCTTTCTTT.

The genes are TRBV19 and TRBJ1-2; possible D gene TRBD1, 6 bases. Deletions cut 9 bases from V and 8 bases from J, with 19 bases between. Germline CDR1 and CDR2: LNHDA and SQIVND (reference sequence). There are 13 residues in the CDR3. The CDR3 sequence: CASTSGTWGGYTF. The CDR3, as DNA: TGTGCCAGCACATCTGGGACATGGGGGGGCTACACCTTC.

V and J are TRBV6-5 and TRBJ1-2; the match to TRBD1 covers 10 bases. The CDR3 is 16 residues long. The germline V gene has CDR1 MNHEY and CDR2 SVGAGI. The trim removed 4 bases at V and 2 bases at J, leaving 7 bases unmatched. CDR3 in DNA: TGTGCCAGCAGTTTAGGGATGGGACAGGGGAACTATGGCTACACCTTC. It encodes CASSLGMGQGNYGYTF.

This sequence joins TRBV5-1 and TRBJ1-2; TRBD1 matches at 12 bases. V dropped 1 base and J dropped 2; count of bases not matched to a gene: 9. The germline V gene encodes CDR1 SGHRS and CDR2 YFSETQ. The CDR3 consists of 18 residues. CDR3 bases: TGCGCCAGCAGCTTGATGGGGACAGGGGGCGAGTGGAACTATGGCTACACCTTC. Translation gives CASSLMGTGGEWNYGYTF.

This clone was observed a single time. The V gene is TRBV6-5, the J gene TRBJ1-5; 7 positions agree with TRBD1. CDR1 is MNHEY and CDR2 is SVGAGI in the germline V gene. The CDR3 has 14 residues. Trimming removed 5 bases from V and 11 bases from J; junction bases left unmatched: 12. In nucleotides, the CDR3 is TGTGCCAGCAGTCGACAGGGAAGGCGATCGACCCAGCATTTT. It yields the protein CASSRQGRRSTQHF.

Remarks on this clone: One end of the junction is discordant with germline, which a read error may explain. This chain uses TRBV7-7 with TRBJ2-5; D possibly corresponds to TRBD1 (5 bases). The germline CDR1 and CDR2 sequences are SSHAT and FNYEAQ (reference sequence). This CDR3 has 14 amino acids. The chain's CDR3 is CASSLVDSQETQYF. CDR3 coding DNA: TGTGCTAGCAGCTTAGTTGACAGCCAAGAGACCCAGTACTTC.

A note on this clone: Its ends do not fully match the called genes, so a read error is possible. The chain combines TRBV7-7 with TRBJ2-3, with D possibly matching TRBD1 (6 bases). Germline V gives CDR1 SSHAT, CDR2 FNYEAQ (reference sequence). The CDR3 runs to 14 residues. The CDR3 DNA follows: TGTGCTAGCAGCTTGGTACAGGGATCCGATACGCAGTATTTT. Protein: CASSLVQGSDTQYF.

This clone occurred once. The J gene is TRBJ1-1, the V gene TRBV20-1, with D possibly matching TRBD1 (6 bases). This CDR3 spans 11 amino acids. The germline gives CDR1 DFQATT, CDR2 SNEGSKA (reference sequence). V was cut by 8 bases and J by 4 bases, with 11 bases left in between. The CDR3 bases are TGCAGTACAGGGTGGGTCACTGAAGCTTTCTTT. Its translation is CSTGWVTEAFF.